One and the same sample provided the 7 T cell receptor beta chains below, sequenced in a study of blood T cell repertoires in COVID-19 (dated by TCRdb to the early 2020s). The method was the immunoSEQ multiplex PCR assay. The clones in this table, taken by TCRdb from immuneACCESS, are in-frame only. Not every clone is retained; where verified, under half of the shortfall comes from an unresolved V gene, and the cause of the rest is unknown. The sample contains about 140,000 clones, roughly 89% of them found a single time. Under 6% of the sample belongs to the ten largest clones. The specimen sequenced was peripheral blood. Source of these receptors: a human donor in a cohort sampled during active COVID-19.

The chain joins TRBV10-3 to TRBJ2-2; 7 nucleotides agree with TRBD2. There are 13 residues in the CDR3. The germline gives CDR1 ENHRY, CDR2 SYGVKD. V trimming: 8 bases; J trimming: 4 bases; junction bases outside the gene matches: 4. This CDR3 reads CAILSGITGELFF. The CDR3 bases are TGTGCCATCTTGAGCGGGATCACCGGGGAGCTGTTTTTT.

The CDR3 sequence is CSVEISSYEQYF. CDR3 in DNA: TGCAGCGTTGAGATTTCCAGCTACGAGCAGTACTTC. The chain employs TRBV29-1 and TRBJ2-7, with unresolved D. Germline loops: CDR1 SQVTM, CDR2 ANQGSEA. CDR3 length: 12 amino acids. V was clipped by 3 bases and J by 3 bases, with 9 bases between them.

The CDR3 region has the DNA TGCAGCGTTGGACTAGCGGGATACAATGAGCAGTTCTTC. It specifies CSVGLAGYNEQFF. This rearrangement joins TRBV29-1 to TRBJ2-1, with TRBD2 matching 11 bases. The CDR3 is 13 residues long. Trimming cost V 4 bases and J 4 bases; bases outside gene matches: 0. The germline V gene has CDR1 SQVTM and CDR2 ANQGSEA.

Only a few counts were recorded for this clone. The same CDR3 is also encoded by other DNA sequences in this sample. The chain links TRBV6-5 to TRBJ1-1; a weak D match, TRBD1 (6 bases). In germline, CDR1 is MNHEY, CDR2 SVGAGI. The CDR3 length is 14 residues. Trimming shortened V by 2 bases and J by 0 bases, and 7 bases separated the two germline ends. The CDR3 loop reads CASSYGQLNTEAFF. The CDR3 DNA follows: TGTGCCAGCAGTTACGGACAGCTGAACACTGAAGCTTTCTTT.

The rearrangement uses TRBV30 and TRBJ2-4, with 8 positions matching TRBD1. There are 15 residues in the CDR3. In germline, CDR1 is GTSNPN, CDR2 SVGIG (reference sequence). The junction had 3 bases not matched to a gene; V was cut back by 2 bases and J by 0 bases. The CDR3 loop reads CAWSLTGGAKNIQYF. CDR3 coding DNA: TGTGCCTGGAGTTTAACAGGGGGAGCCAAAAACATTCAGTACTTC.

The rearrangement joins TRBV5-1 to TRBJ1-2; the match to TRBD1 covers 7 bases. V shed 4 bases and J 1 base; nucleotides not matched to a gene: 7. This CDR3 spans 15 amino acids. Germline V gene lookup returns CDR1 SGHRS and CDR2 YFSETQ. The CDR3 DNA reads as TGCGCCAGCAGCCAGACAGGGCTACTTAACTATGGCTACACCTTC. Amino acid sequence: CASSQTGLLNYGYTF.

The chain links TRBV10-3 to TRBJ2-2, with TRBD1 matching over 10 bases. The CDR3 contains 15 residues. V shed 8 bases, J shed 3 bases, and the junction held 6 bases outside the gene matches. Germline CDR1 is ENHRY and CDR2 is SYGVKD. In DNA form, the CDR3 reads TGTGCCATCGGACGGGACAGGGGATACACCGGGGAGCTGTTTTTT. It codes for CAIGRDRGYTGELFF.